The next 15 T cell receptor beta chains were all read from a single sample in a study of regulatory T cells in long-lasting Graves disease. To make TCR beta libraries, researchers used iRepertoire HTBI primers and Arm-PCR of CDR3 regions. Using its own MiXCR run on the multiplex PCR reads, TCRdb lists one record per CDR3 protein. Altogether 300,000 to 500,000 distinct CDR3 sequences are present, less than 25% being singletons, with the ten largest covering less than 25%. Time point of the sample: persistent/refractory GD, antithyroid drugs over 5 years with positive TRAb. Making the TCR library involved RNA that had been extracted from PBMCs. The specimen was peripheral blood mononuclear cells (PBMCs), collected when the disease was refractory, from a patient treated with antithyroid drugs. Source of these receptors: a female donor with Graves disease.

As to this clonotype: This sequence may be a read error, since a much larger clone differs from it by one base. This chain connects TRBV6-2 or TRBV6-3 to TRBJ1-6; D call uncertain. CDR1 and CDR2 from the germline V gene are MNHEY and SVGEGT. V gave up 8 bases and J gave up 5 bases, with 19 bases separating them. This CDR3 spans 16 amino acids. The CDR3 spells CASGEAMTRDNSPLHF. CDR3 nucleotides: TGTGCCAGCGGTGAAGCTATGACAAGAGATAATTCACCCCTCCACTTT.

The chain employs TRBV7-2 and TRBJ1-6; D possibly corresponds to TRBD1 (5 bases). This CDR3 is 17 amino acids long. The ends were cut back, 5 bases at V and 0 bases at J, with 14 bases in the middle. Germline CDR1 is SGHTA and CDR2 is FQGNSA. DNA for the CDR3: TGTGCCAGCAGCCCCGGCGGGGGGAGCTCCTATAATTCACCCCTCCACTTT. It translates to CASSPGGGSSYNSPLHF.

The V and J genes are TRBV20-1 and TRBJ2-4, with D perhaps matching TRBD2 (6 bases). CDR3 size: 15 residues. Germline V gene lookup returns CDR1 DFQATT and CDR2 SNEGSKA (reference sequence). The V and J ends lost 0 bases and 0 bases respectively, with 9 bases between them. CDR3 sequence: CSARDGGAAKNIQYF. CDR3 bases: TGCAGTGCTAGAGATGGAGGGGCAGCCAAAAACATTCAGTACTTC.

This clonotype was counted between two and nine times. The chain has TRBV20-1 and TRBJ2-7; D possibly matches TRBD1 or TRBD2 (5 bases each). The CDR3 spans 16 residues. V was trimmed by 6 bases and J by 2 bases, leaving 23 bases between them. Germline values: CDR1 DFQATT, CDR2 SNEGSKA (reference sequence). CDR3 sequence: CSATSGAGTSTYEQYF. The CDR3 nucleotides read TGCAGTGCCACCTCGGGTGCCGGGACGTCTACCTACGAGCAGTACTTC.

The chain employs TRBV4-2 and TRBJ1-4; D uncertain. The CDR3 has 18 amino acids. Trimming stripped 2 bases from V and 6 bases from J, with 22 bases between. Germline assignment: CDR1 LGHNA and CDR2 YNFKEQ. The CDR3 loop reads CASSQRSSAGVDHEKLFF. CDR3 in DNA: TGTGCCAGCAGCCAACGTTCTTCCGCCGGGGTGGACCATGAAAAACTGTTTTTT.

This chain connects TRBV28 to TRBJ2-7; 12 nucleotides align to TRBD1. CDR1 and CDR2 from the germline V gene are MDHEN and SYDVKM. There are 14 residues in the CDR3. With 7 bases clipped from V and 12 bases from J, the junction kept 13 bases outside the gene matches. The DNA of the CDR3 is TGTGCCAGCACCTCGGGACAGGGGGCGCTTCAGCCGTACTTC. Its protein product is CASTSGQGALQPYF.

Many counts were recorded for this clonotype. The rearrangement joins TRBV2 to TRBJ1-5; possible D gene TRBD1, 6 bases. The CDR3 sequence is 15 residues long. The germline gives CDR1 SNHLY, CDR2 FYNNEI. Trimming left V 8 bases short and J 9 bases short, with 23 bases between. CDR3 in DNA: TGTGCCAGCTCAGCCCTGCCCACGGGGGGCGGGCCCCAGCATTTT. Its translation is CASSALPTGGGPQHF.

The rearrangement uses TRBV7-9 and TRBJ2-1, with 7 bases fitting TRBD2. This CDR3 contains 15 residues. Trimming removed 5 bases from V and 2 bases from J; junction bases left unmatched: 6. Germline CDR1 reads SEHNR; CDR2 reads FQNEAQ (reference sequence). CDR3 sequence reads: CASSPRRETYNEQFF. The CDR3 DNA reads TGTGCCAGCAGCCCACGGCGGGAGACCTACAATGAGCAGTTCTTC.

This clonotype was picked up a small number of times. V and J are TRBV7-2 and TRBJ1-2; D call uncertain. The CDR3 spans 13 residues. V lost 5 bases, J lost 8 bases, and 15 bases lay in between. In germline, CDR1 is SGHTA, CDR2 FQGNSA. The CDR3 is CASSAGQSGGYTF. CDR3 sequence (DNA): TGTGCCAGCAGCGCTGGTCAATCGGGGGGCTACACCTTC.

This clonotype has just one count. This chain connects TRBV5-1 to TRBJ2-6; 9 bases fit TRBD1. The CDR3 totals 17 residues. The J segment lost 3 bases and the V segment lost 1 base, leaving 5 bases of the junction unmatched. CDR1 SGHRS and CDR2 YFSETQ come from the germline V gene. In DNA, the CDR3 is TGCGCCAGCAGCTTGTTAGGGACAGGGAATGGGGCCAACGTCCTGACTTTC. Its translation: CASSLLGTGNGANVLTF. Supplemented by reference TRBV5-1 and TRBJ2-6, the full variable domain reads KAGVTQTPRYLIKTRGQQVTLSCSPISGHRSVSWYQQTPGQGLQFLFEYFSETQRNKGNFPGRFSGRQFSNSRSEMNVSTLELGDSALYLCASSLLGTGNGANVLTFGAGSRLTVL.

This clonotype showed up many times. The rearrangement uses TRBV2 and TRBJ2-7, with 9 bases matching TRBD1. CDR3 size: 15 residues. CDR1 and CDR2 from the germline V gene are SNHLY and FYNNEI. V lost 3 bases to trimming and J lost 2 bases; unmatched junction nucleotides: 5. The chain's CDR3 is CASSDPDRGTYEQYF. For the CDR3, the DNA is TGTGCCAGCAGTGACCCGGACAGGGGAACCTACGAGCAGTACTTC.

About this clonotype itself: This may be a read error: a much more frequent sequence differs by one nucleotide. The V call is TRBV11-2, the J call TRBJ2-2; D call uncertain. Germline values: CDR1 SGHAT, CDR2 FQNNGV. The CDR3 is made up of 13 amino acids. The CDR3 loop is CVSSLAAPGELFF. The DNA for the CDR3 is TGTGTCAGCAGCTTAGCTGCCCCCGGGGAGCTGTTTTTT.

This clonotype was observed a handful of times. The chain employs TRBV27 and TRBJ2-2; no clear D. The germline gives CDR1 MNHEY, CDR2 SMNVEV (reference sequence). The length of the CDR3 is 13 residues. V was trimmed by 2 bases and J by 4 bases, leaving 5 bases between them. The CDR3 loop reads CASSLIPTGELFF. The CDR3 DNA sequence: TGTGCCAGCAGTTTAATCCCCACCGGGGAGCTGTTTTTT.

To note about this clonotype: This sequence may be a read error, since a much larger clone differs from it by one base. The V and J genes are TRBV7-9 and TRBJ2-7, with unresolved D. The CDR3 is 15 residues long. Deletions cut 1 base from V and 2 bases from J, with 12 bases between. Looked up from germline, CDR1 is SEHNR and CDR2 is FQNEAQ (reference sequence). This CDR3 is CASSLGPGPTYEQYF. CDR3 bases: TGTGCCAGCAGCTTAGGTCCAGGTCCTACCTACGAGCAGTACTTC.

This clonotype was observed at least ten times. The rearrangement uses TRBV2 and TRBJ1-1, with no clear D. There are 16 residues in the CDR3. Trimming cost V 4 bases and J 3 bases, with 18 bases left between them. From germline, CDR1 is SNHLY and CDR2 FYNNEI. CDR3 sequence: CASSANRDLWDTEAFF. The CDR3 DNA sequence: TGTGCCAGCAGTGCAAACCGCGACCTTTGGGACACTGAAGCTTTCTTT.